Included here is one T cell receptor beta chain sequence, with context. Its target is not known. This specimen belongs to a study of shared clonotypes between healthy human individuals. Across the whole study: Researchers drew samples from two women and three men aged 18 to 49.

General study findings and limits: On the whole, naive subsets had larger estimated richness than memory subsets had.

The table came from immunoSEQ multiplex PCR; TCRdb's copy has only in-frame clones and leaves some out. The sample lists around 2.1 million clones, 93% occurring once. V shed 5 bases and J shed 0 bases, with 4 bases lying between them. The germline CDR1 and CDR2 sequences are SGHVS and FNYEAQ. CDR3 length equals 12 residues. The naive CD8 population came from CD45RO-negative cells selected for CCR7, without terminally differentiated effector memory CD45RA+ cells. The receptor was derived from a man aged 18 to 35 in good health. Some clones in this sample may be carry-over from other donors' samples. The rearrangement links TRBV7-6 to TRBJ1-1; no definite D call. What was sequenced was naive CD8+ T cells from PBMCs. CDR3 nucleotides: TGTGCCAGCAGCCGACTGAACACTGAAGCTTTCTTT. Its translation: CASSRLNTEAFF.